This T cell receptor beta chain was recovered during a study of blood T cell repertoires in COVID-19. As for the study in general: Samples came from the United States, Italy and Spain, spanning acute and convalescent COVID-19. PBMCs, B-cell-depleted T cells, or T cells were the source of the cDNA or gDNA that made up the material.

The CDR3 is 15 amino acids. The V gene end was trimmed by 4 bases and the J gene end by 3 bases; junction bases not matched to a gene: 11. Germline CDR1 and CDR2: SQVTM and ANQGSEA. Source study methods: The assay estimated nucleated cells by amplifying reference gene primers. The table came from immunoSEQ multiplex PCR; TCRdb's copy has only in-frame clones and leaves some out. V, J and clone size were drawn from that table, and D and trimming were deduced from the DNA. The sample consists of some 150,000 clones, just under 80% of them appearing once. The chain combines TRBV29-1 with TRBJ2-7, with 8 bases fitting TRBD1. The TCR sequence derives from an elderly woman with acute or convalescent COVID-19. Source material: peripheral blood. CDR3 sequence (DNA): TGCAGCGTTGGAGAGACAGGGGAGCCCTACTACGAGCAGTACTTC. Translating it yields CSVGETGEPYYEQYF.